One T cell receptor beta chain is described in this entry. This record belongs to a study of neoadjuvant anti-PD-1 for oral cavity cancer. Profiling relied on immunoSEQ multiplex PCR, and the TCRdb table lists in-frame clones only, not all of them. This sample has more than 50,000 clones, with around four fifths found just once. Germline CDR1 reads SEHNR; CDR2 reads FQNEAQ (reference sequence). The length of the CDR3 is 16 residues. V dropped 6 bases and J dropped 5 bases, with 22 bases sitting between them. The sample consisted of PBMCs, taken before nivolumab (anti-PD-1) treatment. The rearrangement uses TRBV7-9 and TRBJ1-1; D is perhaps TRBD1 (6 bases). This receptor was identified in a person aged 35-79 years with oral cavity squamous cell carcinoma. The CDR3 region is CASRGRLERGETEAFF. Here the CDR3 DNA reads TGTGCCAGCAGAGGAAGGCTCGAAAGGGGGGAGACTGAAGCTTTCTTT.